The clone carrying this TCR beta chain has just one count. In the authors' methods: It was from reference gene primer amplification that nucleated cell counts were estimated. Using immunoSEQ multiplex PCR, the repertoire was profiled, and TCRdb retains in-frame clones only, with some absent. V, J and clone size reflect that table, while D and trimming were determined from the DNA. The data show 650,000 to 800,000 clones, approximately 90% seen once. The data were obtained in a study of blood T cell repertoires in COVID-19. In the study overall: COVID-19 samples from acute and convalescent phases originated in the United States, Italy and Spain. Sample material is recorded as cDNA or gDNA derived from T cells, B-cell-depleted T cells, or PBMCs.

The germline CDR1 and CDR2 sequences are SGHAT and FQNNGV. V trimming: 7 bases; J trimming: 0 bases; junction bases outside the gene matches: 4. This CDR3 has 14 amino acids. The receptor was derived from a woman aged 18 to 35 with acute or convalescent COVID-19. The V gene is TRBV11-2, the J gene TRBJ2-3; 7 bases line up with TRBD2. Sequencing was carried out using peripheral blood. The CDR3 region has the DNA TGTGCCAGCACCACGGGGGGAAGCACAGATACGCAGTATTTT. It specifies CASTTGGSTDTQYF.